This TCR beta chain was captured in a study of blood T cell repertoires in COVID-19. Trimming pared 1 base from V and 4 bases from J, leaving 10 bases between. The germline V gene has CDR1 MNHNY and CDR2 SVGAGI (reference sequence). The CDR3 has 14 amino acids. Under the authors' procedure: By means of reference gene primer amplification, nucleated cell counts were estimated. Clones were sequenced by immunoSEQ multiplex PCR, and TCRdb holds only the in-frame ones, with some missing. The D gene and trimming were derived from the DNA, and the V and J assignments and clone size from that table. The sample has hundreds of thousands of clones; about four fifths are singletons. This clone was detected only a few times.

The rearrangement uses TRBV6-6 and TRBJ1-2, with TRBD1 as a possible D gene (6 bases). This receptor was obtained from a woman aged 80 or over with acute or convalescent COVID-19. Material: peripheral blood. CDR3 protein: CASSYFGQFYGYTF. CDR3 DNA: TGTGCCAGCAGTTACTTCGGACAGTTCTATGGCTACACCTTC.